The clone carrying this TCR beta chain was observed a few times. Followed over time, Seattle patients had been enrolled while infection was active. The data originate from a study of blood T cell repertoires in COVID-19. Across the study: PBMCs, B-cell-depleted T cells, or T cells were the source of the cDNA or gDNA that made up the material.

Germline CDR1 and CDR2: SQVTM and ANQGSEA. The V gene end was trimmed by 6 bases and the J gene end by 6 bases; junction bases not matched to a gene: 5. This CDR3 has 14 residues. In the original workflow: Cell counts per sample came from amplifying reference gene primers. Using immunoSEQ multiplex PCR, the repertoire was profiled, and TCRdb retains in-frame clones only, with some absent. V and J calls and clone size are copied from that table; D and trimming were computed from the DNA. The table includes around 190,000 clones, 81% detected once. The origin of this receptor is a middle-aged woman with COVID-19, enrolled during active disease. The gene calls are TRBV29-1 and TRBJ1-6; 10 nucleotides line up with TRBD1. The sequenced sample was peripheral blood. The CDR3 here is CSVSDRGLNSPLHF. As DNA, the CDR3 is TGCAGCGTATCAGACAGGGGGCTTAATTCACCCCTCCACTTT.